A single sample is the source of the 25 T cell receptor beta chains below, sequenced in a study of control samples from healthy donors and cancer patients. The repertoire was sequenced with immunoSEQ multiplex PCR; TCRdb's copy has only in-frame clones and lacks some. Here the sample spans approximately 120,000 clones, around 89% being singletons. Sequences were obtained from blood. The receptors stem from a woman between 45 and 60 years old in good health.

In its sample, this clone was seen once. The chain joins TRBV19 to TRBJ1-5; 7 nucleotides match TRBD1. Germline CDR1 reads LNHDA; CDR2 reads SQIVND (reference sequence). This CDR3 has 14 amino acids. Trimming cost V 5 bases and J 13 bases; bases outside gene matches: 14. The DNA of the CDR3 is TGTGCCAGTAGTGGCCAGGGGGGCTCAAGGGTTCAGCATTTT. It translates to CASSGQGGSRVQHF.

As to this clone: A junction end diverges from the germline sequence, so it may reflect a read error. Other DNA sequences from this sample encode an identical CDR3 as well. The chain links TRBV29-1 to TRBJ2-7; a weak D match, TRBD1 (7 bases). Germline lookup yields CDR1 SQVTM and CDR2 ANQGSEA. The length of the CDR3 is 12 residues. The CDR3 bases are TGCAGCGTCGCGGGGACAGTCTACGAGCAATACTTC. Protein product: CSVAGTVYEQYF.

The V gene is TRBV5-1, the J gene TRBJ1-2; 11 bases are a match to TRBD1. V shed 4 bases and J 3 bases; nucleotides not matched to a gene: 8. Germline V gives CDR1 SGHRS, CDR2 YFSETQ. The CDR3 contains 16 residues. CDR3 sequence (DNA): TGCGCCAGCAGCCAAGGGACAGGGGGTGTCGACTATGGCTACACCTTC. This codes for CASSQGTGGVDYGYTF.

V usage is TRBV5-4 and J usage is TRBJ2-1; TRBD1 might be the D (6 bases). CDR3 length equals 20 residues. Germline V gene sequence: CDR1 SGHNT, CDR2 YYREEE (reference sequence). V was cut by 4 bases and J by 4 bases, with 30 bases left in between. CDR3 loop: CASSPRSGVGAHNRYNEQFF. The CDR3 DNA is TGTGCCAGCAGCCCCCGGAGCGGTGTGGGGGCGCATAATCGATACAATGAGCAGTTCTTC.

The V and J genes are TRBV5-6 and TRBJ1-4, with D possibly matching TRBD1 (6 bases). CDR3 length: 13 amino acids. The V gene lost 3 bases and the J gene lost 8 bases, with 11 bases spanning the gap. Germline V CDR1 and CDR2: SGHDT, YYEEEE. The CDR3 reads CASSWGQGEKLFF. The CDR3 region has the DNA TGTGCCAGCAGCTGGGGACAAGGAGAAAAACTGTTTTTT. The full variable domain, with the rest looked up from reference TRBV5-6 and TRBJ1-4, is DAGVTQSPTHLIKTRGQQVTLRCSPKSGHDTVSWYQQALGQGPQFIFQYYEEEERQRGNFPDRFSGHQFPNYSSELNVNALLLGDSALYLCASSWGQGEKLFFGSGTQLSVL.

The chain recombines TRBV5-4 with TRBJ2-4; 8 bases line up with TRBD1. J gave up 5 bases and V 2 bases, and 3 bases lay outside the gene matches. The CDR3 runs to 14 residues. Germline V lookup: CDR1 SGHNT, CDR2 YYREEE (reference sequence). CDR3 region: CASSLAGGQNIQYF. The CDR3 region has the DNA TGTGCCAGCAGCTTAGCAGGGGGCCAAAACATTCAGTACTTC.

The V and J genes are TRBV6-5 and TRBJ1-1; D gene unclear. The CDR3 is 14 amino acids. Between the trimmed V and J ends, which lost 6 bases and 1 base, there was a span of 12 bases. Germline V gives CDR1 MNHEY, CDR2 SVGAGI. The CDR3 here is CASRTPRRNTEAFF. In DNA, the CDR3 is TGTGCCAGCAGGACCCCCCGAAGGAACACTGAAGCTTTCTTT.

The V call is TRBV7-9, the J call TRBJ2-5; 13 positions match TRBD2. There are 18 residues in the CDR3. Losses at the gene ends were 6 bases for V and 5 bases for J; bases not matched to a gene: 15. The germline V gene has CDR1 SEHNR and CDR2 FQNEAQ (reference sequence). This CDR3 is CASSPQTSGRRVIETQYF. For the CDR3, the DNA is TGTGCCAGCAGTCCCCAGACTAGCGGGAGGAGGGTCATTGAGACCCAGTACTTC.

The chain couples TRBV2 to TRBJ2-1; 10 bases are a match to TRBD1. V gave up 9 bases and J gave up 7 bases; unmatched junction bases: 3. Per the germline V gene, CDR1 is SNHLY and CDR2 is FYNNEI. This CDR3 comprises 12 residues. CDR3 loop: CARRTGGNEQFF. The CDR3 region has the DNA TGTGCCAGACGGACAGGGGGGAATGAGCAGTTCTTC.

In its sample, this clone was seen a few times. In the same sample, other DNA sequences code for this CDR3. The chain couples TRBV29-1 to TRBJ2-2, with a tentative D call TRBD2 (7 bases). CDR1 SQVTM and CDR2 ANQGSEA come from the germline V gene. CDR3 length equals 14 residues. V shed 5 bases and J shed 7 bases, with 17 bases lying between them. This chain's CDR3 is CSVRGGGASGELFF. CDR3 bases: TGCAGCGTTCGAGGAGGGGGGGCGAGCGGGGAGCTGTTTTTT.

The chain recombines TRBV5-8 with TRBJ2-3; 10 bases match TRBD2. CDR3 length equals 18 residues. Germline V CDR1 and CDR2: SGHTS, YDEGEE. Trimming took 4 bases from V and 0 from J; bases not matched to a gene: 11. The CDR3 region is CASSLLAGPGTSTDTQYF. In nucleotides, the CDR3 is TGTGCCAGCAGCCTACTAGCGGGACCGGGGACTAGCACAGATACGCAGTATTTT.

The chain uses TRBV6-5 and TRBJ2-5; tentatively, D is TRBD1 or TRBD2 (5 bases each). V dropped 4 bases and J dropped 3 bases, with 12 bases sitting between them. The CDR3 runs to 14 residues. CDR1 and CDR2 from the germline V gene are MNHEY and SVGAGI. This chain's CDR3 is CASSLNRGKETQYF. The CDR3 DNA follows: TGTGCCAGCAGTTTAAACCGGGGCAAAGAGACCCAGTACTTC.

The chain uses TRBV7-9 and TRBJ2-7; the match to TRBD1 covers 10 bases. Germline lookup yields CDR1 SEHNR and CDR2 FQNEAQ (reference sequence). The CDR3 runs 15 residues. V was pared by 4 bases and J by 2 bases, with 5 bases of the junction left unmatched. For the CDR3, the DNA is TGTGCCAGCAGCTCCGCCGGGACAGGGGCCTACGAGCAGTACTTC. Its protein product is CASSSAGTGAYEQYF.

The chain couples TRBV3-1 (or the pseudogene TRBV3-2) to TRBJ2-7; D assignment may be TRBD1 or TRBD2 (5 bases each). V shed 8 bases and J shed 0 bases, with 20 bases lying between them. The germline CDR1 and CDR2 sequences are LGHDT and YNNKEL (reference sequence). This CDR3 is 16 amino acids long. This chain's CDR3 is CASLLRGGLSSYEQYV. The CDR3 DNA sequence: TGTGCCAGCTTGTTGAGGGGCGGGTTAAGCTCCTACGAGCAGTACGTC.

The chain has TRBV5-1 and TRBJ2-2; no clear D. Germline values: CDR1 SGHRS, CDR2 YFSETQ. Trimming stripped 6 bases from V and 4 bases from J, with 13 bases between. CDR3 size: 14 residues. CDR3 protein: CASNPDGPTGELFF. Here the CDR3 DNA reads TGCGCCAGCAATCCGGACGGACCCACCGGGGAGCTGTTTTTT.

The rearrangement uses TRBV9 and TRBJ2-2; possible D gene TRBD2, 6 bases. The CDR3 has 16 amino acids. Germline values: CDR1 SGDLS, CDR2 YYNGEE. With 0 bases removed from V and 4 bases from J, the gap between germline ends came to 13 bases. CDR3 region: CASSVASGVITGELFF. The CDR3 region has the DNA TGTGCCAGCAGCGTAGCCTCGGGAGTCATCACCGGGGAGCTGTTTTTT.

The rearrangement links TRBV27 to TRBJ2-3; D possibly corresponds to TRBD2 (6 bases). CDR3 size: 14 residues. Trimming took 5 bases from V and 5 from J, leaving 14 bases between them. Germline CDR1 reads MNHEY; CDR2 reads SMNVEV (reference sequence). The CDR3 DNA is TGTGCCAGCAGTCAAGAAGTGCGGGGAGATACGCAGTATTTT. This gives the protein CASSQEVRGDTQYF.

This clone was found a few times. The chain recombines TRBV19 with TRBJ1-5; tentative D call: TRBD1 (6 bases). The CDR3 has 15 residues. V lost 6 bases to trimming and J lost 4 bases, with 16 bases between them. CDR1 is LNHDA and CDR2 is SQIVND in the germline V gene (reference sequence). As DNA, the CDR3 is TGTGCCAGTAGGTATGGGACAAACGGAAATCAGCCCCAGCATTTT. Residues: CASRYGTNGNQPQHF.

The V and J genes are TRBV30 and TRBJ2-7, with no clear D. The CDR3 has 11 residues. Between the trimmed V and J ends, which lost 3 bases and 3 bases, there was a span of 6 bases. The germline gives CDR1 GTSNPN, CDR2 SVGIG (reference sequence). The DNA of the CDR3 is TGTGCCTGGAGGGGCTACTACGAGCAGTACTTC. This codes for CAWRGYYEQYF.

V usage is TRBV11-1 and J usage is TRBJ2-1, with 10 positions matching TRBD2. This CDR3 has 16 amino acids. CDR1 is SGHAT, CDR2 FQDESV, per germline (reference sequence). V was clipped by 6 bases and J by 8 bases; unmatched bases: 13. CDR3 DNA: TGTGCCAGCAGTATCCTAGCGGGGGCCCGCGGGGATGAGCAGTTCTTC. This sequence encodes CASSILAGARGDEQFF.

V usage is TRBV29-1 and J usage is TRBJ2-3; D is perhaps TRBD1 (6 bases). The V and J ends lost 5 bases and 3 bases respectively, with 12 bases between them. The germline gives CDR1 SQVTM, CDR2 ANQGSEA. This CDR3 region has 13 residues. The CDR3 bases are TGCAGCGTTAAAATACAGGGTACAGATACGCAGTATTTT. Translated, it gives CSVKIQGTDTQYF.

V gene TRBV5-4 combines with J gene TRBJ2-7, with 8 bases that match TRBD2. The CDR3 length is 13 residues. Germline CDR1 and CDR2: SGHNT and YYREEE (reference sequence). The CDR3 nucleotides read TGTGCCAGCAGCTTGGAGGTTAGCGGGACACTGCGCGTC. It is translated as CASSLEVSGTLRV.

The rearrangement links TRBV5-4 to TRBJ1-2; no reliable D call. Germline V CDR1 and CDR2: SGHNT, YYREEE (reference sequence). Trimming shortened V by 1 base and J by 7 bases, and 11 bases separated the two germline ends. This CDR3 has 13 residues. Written as DNA, the CDR3 is TGTGCCAGCAGCTTGATAGGATCTGGTGGCTACACCTTC. This gives the protein CASSLIGSGGYTF.

J is TRBJ1-3 and V is TRBV29-1; D might be TRBD1 (5 bases). Trimming removed 4 bases from V and 2 bases from J, with 15 bases in between. The CDR3 contains 15 residues. Germline V CDR1 and CDR2: SQVTM, ANQGSEA. The CDR3 DNA is TGCAGCGTTGCTTGGGCGGGGGAAGCTGGAAACACCATATATTTT. Translating it yields CSVAWAGEAGNTIYF.

The chain is built from TRBV7-9 and TRBJ2-4, with no clear D. The CDR3 length is 14 residues. Germline V gene lookup returns CDR1 SEHNR and CDR2 FQNEAQ (reference sequence). V was pared by 5 bases and J by 0 bases, with 8 bases between. The CDR3 reads CASSKDLAKNIQYF. DNA of the CDR3: TGTGCCAGCAGCAAGGACCTAGCCAAAAACATTCAGTACTTC.